This TCR beta chain is from a study of tissue T cells after allogeneic stem cell transplantation (dated by TCRdb to 2022 to 2024). Broadly, across the study: Using research autopsies of patients with and without GVHD, plus mouse models of GVHD, the study profiled TCR beta repertoires across many tissues. The human arm was a prospective observational study without blinding or randomization.

A remark on this clone: This clone's antigen is unknown. Mouse gene names and germline sequences are used here. The CDR3 end is not reached by the read, which stops 1 residue before it; the germline J gene fills it in.

Library preparation used the immunoSEQ multiplex PCR assay. Adaptive Biotechnologies performed the TCRbeta CDR3 sequencing at survey depth and reported CDR3 sequences, V/J genes, productive frequency and template counts. TCR beta CDR3 regions were amplified from genomic DNA instead of RNA. The authors processed their data as follows. Pairwise repertoire overlap between tissues was quantified with Jensen-Shannon divergence, where 1 means complete divergence and 0 identical. Based on pairwise JSD values, tissues were grouped by single-linkage agglomerative hierarchical clustering, and the results were shown as dendrograms. GLIPH2 was run on all patient samples with simulation_depth 1000, kmer_min_depth 3, cdr3_length_cutoff 8, keeping groups with more than two unique CDR3s. In a standardized tissue-overlap score, Jaccard GLIPH-group overlap across patients was extrapolated to a standard repertoire size of 1000 clones. To look at how diversity was associated with clinical or experimental variables, linear mixed-effect models were used, with tissue treated as a fixed effect and individual treated as a random effect. Here the immuneACCESS table is served through TCRdb, limited to in-frame sequences with V and J called. Missing clones are a known gap in these copies; in checked studies unresolved V genes cover under half, and the rest lacks a known reason. D and trimming come from the DNA, and the V and J calls and clone size come from that table. This sample has more than 40,000 clones in its table, and about three quarters of those were observed once. The leading ten clones occupy around 0.5% of the sample.

The study at large found these results: The patient cohort was small and varied clinically, and sampling depth was recognized as a limitation. Within patients, how anatomically similar tissues were was a major factor shaping TCR repertoire composition, regardless of disease or transplant status. Few T cell clones were found to be shared across patients, but shared repertoire signatures across patients were revealed in a tissue-specific fashion by motif-based clustering. In both patients and mice, T cells from blood and spleen covered only a limited part of the TCR repertoire found in tissues. The study did not establish which tissue TCRs were alloreactive or antigen-specific, and some clones may have been host cells that persisted.

V lost 0 bases and J lost 6 bases; the stretch between them is 6 bases long. From cysteine to phenylalanine, the CDR3 is 12 amino acids long. The DNA shown is the part of the CDR3 that was read: 33 bases, in frame from base 1. The CDR1 and CDR2 encoded by the germline V gene are NNHDY and SYVADS. This sequence was found in a pool of C57BL/6 mice in good health. The receptor chain draws on TRBV13-3 and TRBJ1-1, with no confidently assigned D gene. Sequenced: sorted cells pooled from one or two spleens. The encoded CDR3 is CASSDAQSEVFF. The part of the CDR3 DNA that was read is TGTGCCAGCAGTGATGCACAGTCAGAAGTCTTC.